This T cell receptor beta chain was sequenced in a study of blood T cell repertoires in COVID-19. Sequenced by immunoSEQ multiplex PCR; TCRdb stores in-frame clones only, minus some. This table has 90,000 to 120,000 clones, 90% to 95% appearing once. Germline V lookup: CDR1 PRHDT, CDR2 FYEKMQ (reference sequence). V lost 10 bases, J lost 2 bases, and 11 bases lay in between. The CDR3 is made up of 12 amino acids. This TCR was sampled from a human donor in a cohort sampled during active COVID-19. Material for sequencing was peripheral blood. This sequence joins TRBV13 and TRBJ1-1; D unclear. The CDR3: CATELENTEAFF. The CDR3 DNA follows: TGTGCCACCGAGCTTGAAAACACTGAAGCTTTCTTT.